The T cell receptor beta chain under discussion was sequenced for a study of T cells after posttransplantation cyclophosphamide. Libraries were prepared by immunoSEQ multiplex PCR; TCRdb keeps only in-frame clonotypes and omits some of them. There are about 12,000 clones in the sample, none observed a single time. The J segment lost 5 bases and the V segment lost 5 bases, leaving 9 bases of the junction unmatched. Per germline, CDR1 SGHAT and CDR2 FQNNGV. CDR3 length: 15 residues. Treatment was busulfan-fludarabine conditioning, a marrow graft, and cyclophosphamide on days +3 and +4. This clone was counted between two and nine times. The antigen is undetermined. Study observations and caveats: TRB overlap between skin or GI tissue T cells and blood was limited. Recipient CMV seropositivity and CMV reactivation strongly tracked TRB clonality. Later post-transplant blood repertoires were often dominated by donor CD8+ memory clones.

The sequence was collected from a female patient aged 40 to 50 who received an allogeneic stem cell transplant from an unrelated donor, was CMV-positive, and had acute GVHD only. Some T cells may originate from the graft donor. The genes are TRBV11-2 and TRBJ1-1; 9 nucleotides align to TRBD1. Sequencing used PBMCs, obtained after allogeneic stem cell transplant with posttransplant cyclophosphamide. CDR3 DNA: TGTGCCAGCAGCCTTACCTACAGGGGGCAAACTGAAGCTTTCTTT. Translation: CASSLTYRGQTEAFF. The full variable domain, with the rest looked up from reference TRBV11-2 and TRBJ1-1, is EAGVAQSPRYKIIEKRQSVAFWCNPISGHATLYWYQQILGQGPKLLIQFQNNGVVDDSQLPKDRFSAERLKGVDSTLKIQPAKLEDSAVYLCASSLTYRGQTEAFFGQGTRLTVV.